The clone carrying this T cell receptor (beta chain) is large by share. Antigen unknown. The V and J ends lost 0 bases and 1 base respectively, with 3 bases between them. Germline V CDR1 and CDR2: MNHEY, SVGAGI. The CDR3 length is 13 residues. With the Oncomine TCR Beta short-read assay, DNA from cultured CD4+ T cells was sequenced. TCRdb re-analysed the PCR reads in MiXCR, keeping a single row per CDR3 protein. Of tens of thousands of distinct CDR3 sequences listed, 30% to 35% are singletons. This entry comes from a study of vaccination and CD4 T cells after COVID-19. Study-level information: Control wells got either CEFX epitopes, HIV-1 Nef peptides, or no peptide at all.

This sample's time point: late sampling 161 to 241 days after vaccination in a few convalescent patients. Treatment in this sample: approximately nine-day PBMC culture with coronavirus spike peptide pools or control peptides (ViraFEST assay). The receptor comes from a human donor who had recovered from COVID-19. The rearrangement links TRBV6-5 to TRBJ2-5; D unresolved. The sequenced sample was CD4+ T cells from blood, cultured in vitro, obtained about 7 months after SARS-CoV-2 vaccination. The CDR3 DNA reads as TGTGCCAGCAGTTACTCAGGCCAAGAGACCCAGTACTTC. It specifies CASSYSGQETQYF.